This TCR beta chain originates from a study of patients and donors after allogeneic stem cell transplantation (TCRdb year 2020). The CDR3, from cysteine to phenylalanine, totals 16 residues. Left in the record is the CDR3 DNA by itself, 48 bases read in frame from the first base. Between the V and J ends, shortened by 2 bases and 2 bases respectively, the junction contains 15 bases. Points on this clonotype: Its cognate antigen has yet to be identified. Base qualities are not recorded, but no much larger clone differs from it by a single base.

The library relied on RT-PCR. Sequencer: NextSeq 550. TCRdb trimmed public reads at Q25 via fastp, called clones via MiXCR and kept in-frame beta chains. CDR3 protein sequences are deduplicated, and each keeps its most common genes and DNA. Here the sample has 80,000 to 90,000 distinct CDR3 sequences; roughly 43% occur a single time. The ten largest clonotypes hold around 55% of the sample. The source is a human donor who was either an allogeneic HSCT recipient or a stem cell or donor lymphocyte infusion donor (not recorded which). It is not recorded whose cells these are; they may come from a transplant donor. The sequencing sample was made of blood, either unsorted or a sorted T cell fraction (not recorded which). The receptor chain draws on TRBV12-3 or TRBV12-4 and TRBJ1-1, and the D gene may be TRBD1, 6 bases matching. The CDR3 corresponds to CASSLFLGRGNTEAFF. At the DNA level, the sequence is TGTGCCAGCAGTTTATTTTTAGGCAGGGGCAACACTGAAGCTTTCTTT.